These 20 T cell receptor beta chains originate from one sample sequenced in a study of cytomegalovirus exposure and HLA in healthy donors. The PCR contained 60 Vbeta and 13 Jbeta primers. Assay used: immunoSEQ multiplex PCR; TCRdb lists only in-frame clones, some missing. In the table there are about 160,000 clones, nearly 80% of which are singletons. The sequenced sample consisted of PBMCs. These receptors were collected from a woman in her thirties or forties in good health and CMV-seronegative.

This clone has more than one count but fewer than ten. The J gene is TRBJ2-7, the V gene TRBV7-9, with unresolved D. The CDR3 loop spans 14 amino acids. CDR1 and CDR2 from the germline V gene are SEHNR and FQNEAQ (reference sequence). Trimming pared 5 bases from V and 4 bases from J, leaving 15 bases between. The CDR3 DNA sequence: TGTGCCAGCAGCCCCGGGTCCGTGCCTTACGAGCAGTACTTC. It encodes CASSPGSVPYEQYF.

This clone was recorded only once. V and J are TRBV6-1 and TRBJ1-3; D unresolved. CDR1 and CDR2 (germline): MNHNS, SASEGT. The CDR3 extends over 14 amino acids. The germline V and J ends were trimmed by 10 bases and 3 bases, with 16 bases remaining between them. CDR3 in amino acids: CATQQGIVGNTIYF. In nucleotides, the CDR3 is TGTGCCACACAGCAAGGCATTGTTGGAAACACCATATATTTT.

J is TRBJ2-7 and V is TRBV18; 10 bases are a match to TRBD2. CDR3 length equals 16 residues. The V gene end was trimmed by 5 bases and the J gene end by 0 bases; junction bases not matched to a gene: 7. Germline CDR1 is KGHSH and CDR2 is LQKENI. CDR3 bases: TGTGCCAGCTCAAGCGCTAGCGGGGGCTACTCCTACGAGCAGTACTTC. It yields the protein CASSSASGGYSYEQYF.

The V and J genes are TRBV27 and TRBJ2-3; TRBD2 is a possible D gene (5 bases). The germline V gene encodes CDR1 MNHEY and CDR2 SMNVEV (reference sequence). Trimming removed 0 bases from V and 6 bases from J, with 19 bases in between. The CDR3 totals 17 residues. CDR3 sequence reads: CASSLSRTYHPGDTQYF. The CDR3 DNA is TGTGCCAGCAGTTTATCGAGAACCTACCACCCGGGGGATACGCAGTATTTT.

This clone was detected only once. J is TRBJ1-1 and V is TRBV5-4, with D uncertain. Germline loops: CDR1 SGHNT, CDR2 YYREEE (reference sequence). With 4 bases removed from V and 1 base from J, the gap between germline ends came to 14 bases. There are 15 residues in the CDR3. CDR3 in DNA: TGTGCCAGCAGCCCGGTGTTGACTGGGAACACTGAAGCTTTCTTT. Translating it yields CASSPVLTGNTEAFF.

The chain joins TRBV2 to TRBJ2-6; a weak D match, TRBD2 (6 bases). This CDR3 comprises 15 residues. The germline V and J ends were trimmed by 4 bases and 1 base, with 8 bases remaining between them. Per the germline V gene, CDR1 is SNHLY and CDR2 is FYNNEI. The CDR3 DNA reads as TGTGCCAGCAGTGCACGGGGGTCTGGGGCCAACGTCCTGACTTTC. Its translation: CASSARGSGANVLTF.

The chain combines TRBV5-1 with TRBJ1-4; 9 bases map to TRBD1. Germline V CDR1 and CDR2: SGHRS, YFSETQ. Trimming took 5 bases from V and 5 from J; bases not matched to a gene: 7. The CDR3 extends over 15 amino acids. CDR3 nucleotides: TGCGCCAGCAGGTTTCAAGGACAGGGGAATGAAAAACTGTTTTTT. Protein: CASRFQGQGNEKLFF. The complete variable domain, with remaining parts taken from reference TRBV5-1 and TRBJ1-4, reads KAGVTQTPRYLIKTRGQQVTLSCSPISGHRSVSWYQQTPGQGLQFLFEYFSETQRNKGNFPGRFSGRQFSNSRSEMNVSTLELGDSALYLCASRFQGQGNEKLFFGSGTQLSVL.

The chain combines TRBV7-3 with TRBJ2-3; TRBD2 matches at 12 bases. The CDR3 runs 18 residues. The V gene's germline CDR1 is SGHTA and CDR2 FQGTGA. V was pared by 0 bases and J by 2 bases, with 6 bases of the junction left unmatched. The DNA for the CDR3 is TGTGCCAGCAGCTTAACGGCTAGCGGGGGGGCTTTCACAGATACGCAGTATTTT. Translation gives CASSLTASGGAFTDTQYF.

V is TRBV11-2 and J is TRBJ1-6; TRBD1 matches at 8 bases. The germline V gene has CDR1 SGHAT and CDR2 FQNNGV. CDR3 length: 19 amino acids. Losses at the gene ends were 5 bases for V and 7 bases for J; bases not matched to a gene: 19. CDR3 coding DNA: TGTGCCAGCAGCGCGAATACTAAACCGTCAGGGGGCAGGAATTCACCCCTCCACTTT. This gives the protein CASSANTKPSGGRNSPLHF. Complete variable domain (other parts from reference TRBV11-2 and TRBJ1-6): EAGVAQSPRYKIIEKRQSVAFWCNPISGHATLYWYQQILGQGPKLLIQFQNNGVVDDSQLPKDRFSAERLKGVDSTLKIQPAKLEDSAVYLCASSANTKPSGGRNSPLHFGNGTRLTVT.

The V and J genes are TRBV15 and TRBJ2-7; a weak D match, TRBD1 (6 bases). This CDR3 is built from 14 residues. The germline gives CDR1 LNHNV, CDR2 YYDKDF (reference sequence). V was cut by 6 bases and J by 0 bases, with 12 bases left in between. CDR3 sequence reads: CATRPGQSSYEQYF. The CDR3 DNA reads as TGTGCCACCAGGCCGGGACAAAGCTCCTACGAGCAGTACTTC.

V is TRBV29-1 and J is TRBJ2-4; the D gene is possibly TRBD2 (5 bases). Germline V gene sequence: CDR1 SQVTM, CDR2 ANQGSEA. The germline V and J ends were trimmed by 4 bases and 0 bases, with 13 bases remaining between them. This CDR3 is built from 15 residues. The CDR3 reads CSVVGGYLAKNIQYF. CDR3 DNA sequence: TGCAGCGTTGTTGGAGGCTATCTAGCCAAAAACATTCAGTACTTC.

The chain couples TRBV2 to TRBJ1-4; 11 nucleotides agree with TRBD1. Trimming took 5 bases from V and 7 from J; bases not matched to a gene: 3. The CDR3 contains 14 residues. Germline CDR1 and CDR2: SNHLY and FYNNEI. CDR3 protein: CASSWTGGSEKLFF. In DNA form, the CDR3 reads TGTGCCAGCAGTTGGACAGGGGGCAGTGAAAAACTGTTTTTT. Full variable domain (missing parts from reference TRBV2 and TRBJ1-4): EPEVTQTPSHQVTQMGQEVILRCVPISNHLYFYWYRQILGQKVEFLVSFYNNEISEKSEIFDDQFSVERPDGSNFTLKIRSTKLEDSAMYFCASSWTGGSEKLFFGSGTQLSVL.

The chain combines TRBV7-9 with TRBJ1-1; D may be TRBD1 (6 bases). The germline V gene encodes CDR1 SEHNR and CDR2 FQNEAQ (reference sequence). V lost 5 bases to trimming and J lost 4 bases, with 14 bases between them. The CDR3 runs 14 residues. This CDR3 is CASSEKGGGTEAFF. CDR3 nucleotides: TGTGCCAGCAGCGAAAAGGGAGGGGGCACTGAAGCTTTCTTT.

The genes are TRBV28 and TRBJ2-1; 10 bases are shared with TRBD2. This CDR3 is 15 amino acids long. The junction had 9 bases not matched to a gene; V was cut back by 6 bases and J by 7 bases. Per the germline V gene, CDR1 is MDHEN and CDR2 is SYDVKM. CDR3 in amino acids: CASSLTSGVSNEQFF. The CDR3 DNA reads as TGTGCCAGCAGCCTTACTAGCGGGGTTTCAAATGAGCAGTTCTTC.

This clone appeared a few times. The DNA for the CDR3 is TGTGCCAGCAGGACAGGATTTGGCTACACCTTC. Translated, it gives CASRTGFGYTF. The J gene is TRBJ1-2, the V gene TRBV27, with D tentatively TRBD1 (6 bases). Trimming removed 6 bases at V and 7 bases at J, with 9 bases between. The CDR3 length is 11 residues. Per the germline V gene, CDR1 is MNHEY and CDR2 is SMNVEV (reference sequence).

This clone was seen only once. CDR3 coding DNA: TGTGCCAGCAGCGACCCCGGGACTAGCGGCTACAATGAGCAGTTCTTC. Translating it yields CASSDPGTSGYNEQFF. The V gene is TRBV5-8, the J gene TRBJ2-1, with 11 bases fitting TRBD2. Germline values: CDR1 SGHTS, CDR2 YDEGEE. With V trimmed by 4 bases and J by 3 bases, 6 bases remained unmatched. The CDR3 runs 16 residues.

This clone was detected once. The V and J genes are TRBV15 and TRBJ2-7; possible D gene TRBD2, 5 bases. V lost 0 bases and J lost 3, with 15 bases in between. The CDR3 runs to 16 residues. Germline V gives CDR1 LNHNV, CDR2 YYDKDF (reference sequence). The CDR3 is CATSRDGRGSRYEQYF. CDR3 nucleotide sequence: TGTGCCACCAGCAGAGATGGTCGAGGGAGCCGCTACGAGCAGTACTTC.

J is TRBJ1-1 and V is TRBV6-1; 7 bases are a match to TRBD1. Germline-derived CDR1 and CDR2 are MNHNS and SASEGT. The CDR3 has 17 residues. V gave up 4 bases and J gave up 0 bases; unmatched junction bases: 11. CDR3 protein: CASSGPRGPIMNTEAFF. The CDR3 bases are TGTGCCAGCAGTGGGCCTAGGGGGCCGATAATGAACACTGAAGCTTTCTTT.

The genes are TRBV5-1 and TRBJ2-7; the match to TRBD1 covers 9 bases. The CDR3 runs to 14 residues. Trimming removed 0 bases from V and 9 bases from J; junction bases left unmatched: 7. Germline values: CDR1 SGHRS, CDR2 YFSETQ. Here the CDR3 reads CASSLAGQGSGQYF. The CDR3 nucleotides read TGCGCCAGCAGCTTGGCGGGACAGGGTTCGGGGCAGTACTTC.

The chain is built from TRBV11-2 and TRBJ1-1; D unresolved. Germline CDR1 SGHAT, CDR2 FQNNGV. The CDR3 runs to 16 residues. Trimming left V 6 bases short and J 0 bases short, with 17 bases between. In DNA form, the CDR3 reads TGTGCCAGCAGGTCGGGCGAGGGCAGCCTGAACACTGAAGCTTTCTTT. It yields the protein CASRSGEGSLNTEAFF.